This T cell receptor beta chain was sequenced for a study of cytomegalovirus exposure and HLA in healthy donors. Study-level background: Earlier work reported 90 million to 120 million unique TCR beta sequences from roughly 180 million T cells. General study findings and limits: Links to common viral pathogens appeared, in a later analysis, for several of the most significant clusters. The authors later found HLA-associated TCR beta chains more clonally expanded than equally common others.

The PCR made use of 60 Vbeta and 13 Jbeta primers. The data were produced by immunoSEQ multiplex PCR, yet TCRdb's version contains in-frame clones alone and is incomplete. Listed are 50,000 to 70,000 clones; less than 4.5% falls within the top ten. V was pared by 0 bases and J by 7 bases, with 21 bases between. The CDR3 length is 18 residues. Germline loops: CDR1 LGHNA, CDR2 YNFKEQ. Details on this clone: Its antigen is as yet unknown.

This chain connects TRBV4-2 to TRBJ1-4; perhaps TRBD1 as D (6 bases). Sequences were obtained from PBMCs. This receptor was identified in a male donor in good health and CMV-seronegative. The CDR3: CASSQDPQRGGAGEKLFF. The CDR3 DNA reads as TGTGCCAGCAGCCAAGATCCCCAACGGGGGGGGGCGGGTGAAAAACTGTTTTTT.